Reported below is one TCR beta chain. Repertoires were generated with immunoSEQ multiplex PCR, while TCRdb's copy carries only in-frame clones and drops some. The sample shows tens of thousands of clones, roughly 70% of them seen only once. CDR3 length: 12 amino acids. Trimming removed 5 bases at V and 1 base at J, with 5 bases between. CDR1 is SNHLY, CDR2 FYNNEI, per germline. The sample originates from a study of blood T cell repertoires in COVID-19. The V gene is TRBV2, the J gene TRBJ1-1, with D hard to call. This sequence was found in a man between 65 and 85 years old with COVID-19, enrolled during active disease. Source material: peripheral blood. Written as DNA, the CDR3 is TGTGCCAGCAGTACGGGGAACACTGAAGCTTTCTTT. It translates to CASSTGNTEAFF.